Here is one T cell receptor (beta chain) with its context. This sample stems from a study of T cells in Graves' hyperthyroidism and ophthalmopathy. From RNA transcripts, TCR beta CDR3 regions were amplified. A first-round RT-PCR of the TCR CDR3 used the HTBI primer set. TCRdb reprocessed the multiplex PCR reads with MiXCR, giving one entry per CDR3 protein. The repertoire has about 620,000 distinct CDR3 sequences, about a sixth of them found once; the top ten carry 3.5% to 4%. The germline V gene has CDR1 GTSNPN and CDR2 SVGIG (reference sequence). The CDR3 consists of 13 residues. V was trimmed by 5 bases and J by 7 bases, leaving 12 bases between them.

This sequence originates from a young woman with Graves' hyperthyroidism. Source material: blood. The genes are TRBV30 and TRBJ1-6, with D tentatively TRBD1 (5 bases). CDR3 region: CAWDQGKNSPLHF. CDR3 nucleotide sequence: TGTGCCTGGGACCAGGGTAAAAATTCACCCCTCCACTTT.